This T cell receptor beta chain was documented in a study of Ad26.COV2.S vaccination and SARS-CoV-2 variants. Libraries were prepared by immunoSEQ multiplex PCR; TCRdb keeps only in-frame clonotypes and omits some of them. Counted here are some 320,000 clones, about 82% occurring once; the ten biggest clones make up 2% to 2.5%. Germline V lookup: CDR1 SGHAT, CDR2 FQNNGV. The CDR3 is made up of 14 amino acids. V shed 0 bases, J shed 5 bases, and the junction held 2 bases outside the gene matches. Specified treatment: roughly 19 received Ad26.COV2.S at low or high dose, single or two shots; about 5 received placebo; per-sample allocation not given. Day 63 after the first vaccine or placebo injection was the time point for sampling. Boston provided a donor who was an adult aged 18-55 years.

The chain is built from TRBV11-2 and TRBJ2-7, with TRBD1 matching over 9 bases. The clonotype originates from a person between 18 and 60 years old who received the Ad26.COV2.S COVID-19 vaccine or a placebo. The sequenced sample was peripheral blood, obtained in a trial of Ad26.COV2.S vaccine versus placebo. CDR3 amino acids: CASSLERTGDEQYF. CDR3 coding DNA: TGTGCCAGCAGCTTAGAACGGACAGGGGACGAGCAGTACTTC.